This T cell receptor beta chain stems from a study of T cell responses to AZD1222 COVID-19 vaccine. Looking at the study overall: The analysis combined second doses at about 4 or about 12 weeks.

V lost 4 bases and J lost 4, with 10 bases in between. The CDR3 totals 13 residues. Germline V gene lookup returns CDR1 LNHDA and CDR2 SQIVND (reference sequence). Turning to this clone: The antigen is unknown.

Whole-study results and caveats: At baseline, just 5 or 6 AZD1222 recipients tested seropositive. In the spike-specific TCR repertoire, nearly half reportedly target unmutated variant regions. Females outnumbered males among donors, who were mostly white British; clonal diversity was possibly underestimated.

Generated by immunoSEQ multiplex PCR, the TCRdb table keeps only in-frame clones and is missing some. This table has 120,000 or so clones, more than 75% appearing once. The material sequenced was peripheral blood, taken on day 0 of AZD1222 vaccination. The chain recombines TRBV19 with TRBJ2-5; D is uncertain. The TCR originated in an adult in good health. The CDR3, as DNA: TGTGCCAGTAGTACGACGGCACCAGAGACCCAGTACTTC. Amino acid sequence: CASSTTAPETQYF.